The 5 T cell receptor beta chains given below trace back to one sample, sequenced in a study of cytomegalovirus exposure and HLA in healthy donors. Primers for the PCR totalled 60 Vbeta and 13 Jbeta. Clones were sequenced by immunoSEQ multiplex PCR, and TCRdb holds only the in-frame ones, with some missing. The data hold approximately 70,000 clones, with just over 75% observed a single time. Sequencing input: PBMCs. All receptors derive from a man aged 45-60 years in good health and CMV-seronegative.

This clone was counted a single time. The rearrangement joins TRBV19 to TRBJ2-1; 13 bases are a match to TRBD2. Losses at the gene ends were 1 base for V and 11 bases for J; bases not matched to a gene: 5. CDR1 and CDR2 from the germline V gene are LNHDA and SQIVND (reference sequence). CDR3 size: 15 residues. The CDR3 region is CASSIAGTSGNQQFF. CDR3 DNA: TGTGCCAGTAGTATAGCCGGGACTAGCGGGAATCAGCAGTTCTTC.

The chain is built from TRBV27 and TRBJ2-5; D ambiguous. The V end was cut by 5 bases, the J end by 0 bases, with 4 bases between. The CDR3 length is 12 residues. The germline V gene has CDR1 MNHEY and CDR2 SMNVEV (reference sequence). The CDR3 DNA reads TGTGCCAGCAGTAACTACCAAGAGACCCAGTACTTC. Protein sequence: CASSNYQETQYF.

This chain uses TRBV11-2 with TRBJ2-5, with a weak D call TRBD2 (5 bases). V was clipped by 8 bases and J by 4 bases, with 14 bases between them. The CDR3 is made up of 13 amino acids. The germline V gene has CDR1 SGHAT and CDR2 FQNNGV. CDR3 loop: CASQRPGVETQYF. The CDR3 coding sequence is TGTGCCAGCCAAAGGCCCGGGGTAGAGACCCAGTACTTC.

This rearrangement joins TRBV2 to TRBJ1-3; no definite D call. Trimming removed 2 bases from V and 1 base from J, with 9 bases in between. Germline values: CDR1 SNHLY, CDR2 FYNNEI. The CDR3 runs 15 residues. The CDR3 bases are TGTGCCAGCAGTGAAATGGCGGGATCTGGAAACACCATATATTTT. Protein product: CASSEMAGSGNTIYF.

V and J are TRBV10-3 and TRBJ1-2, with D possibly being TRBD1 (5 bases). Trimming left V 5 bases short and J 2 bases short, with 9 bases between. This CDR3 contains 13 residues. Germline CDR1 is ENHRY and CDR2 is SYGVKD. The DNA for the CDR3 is TGTGCCATCAGTTTACAGGAGAACTATGGCTACACCTTC. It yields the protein CAISLQENYGYTF.